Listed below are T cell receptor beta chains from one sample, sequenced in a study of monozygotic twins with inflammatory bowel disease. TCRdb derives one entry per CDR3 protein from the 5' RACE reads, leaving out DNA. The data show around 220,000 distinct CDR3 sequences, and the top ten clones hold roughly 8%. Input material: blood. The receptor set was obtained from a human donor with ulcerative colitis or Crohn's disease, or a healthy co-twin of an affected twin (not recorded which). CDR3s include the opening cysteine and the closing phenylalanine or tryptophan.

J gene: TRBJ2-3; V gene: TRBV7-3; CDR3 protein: CASSLTSGKTVTQYF
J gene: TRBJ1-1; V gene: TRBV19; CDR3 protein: CASSIYHGNTEAFF
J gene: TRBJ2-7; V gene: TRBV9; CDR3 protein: CASSVGWSSSYEQYF
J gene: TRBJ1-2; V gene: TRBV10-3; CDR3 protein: CAISDRTGSPYGYTF
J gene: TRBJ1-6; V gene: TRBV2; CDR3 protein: CASSVSKTESTYNSPLHF
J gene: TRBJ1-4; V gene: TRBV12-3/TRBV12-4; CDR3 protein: CASSEGLGGEKLFF
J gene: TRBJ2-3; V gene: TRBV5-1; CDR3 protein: CASSLAYAGGTTDTQYF
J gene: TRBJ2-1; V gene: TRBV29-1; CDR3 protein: CSVEELLGAGGGNEQFF
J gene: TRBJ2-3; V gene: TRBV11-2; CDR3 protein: CASGERNTDTQYF
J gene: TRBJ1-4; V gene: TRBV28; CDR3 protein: CASSLLDEKLFF
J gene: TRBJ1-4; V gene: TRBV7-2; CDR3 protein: CASSLQAGPNEKLFF
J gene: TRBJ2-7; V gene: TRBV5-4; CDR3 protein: CASSLSLGASYEQYF
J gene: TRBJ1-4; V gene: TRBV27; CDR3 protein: CASSDQGLTNEKLFF
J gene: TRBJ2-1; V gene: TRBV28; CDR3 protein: CASRMGDRGGDEQFF
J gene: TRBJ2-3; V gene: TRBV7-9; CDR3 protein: CASSLYSGRAKDTQYF
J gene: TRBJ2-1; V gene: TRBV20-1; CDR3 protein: CSAPLGTSGKTSYNEQFF
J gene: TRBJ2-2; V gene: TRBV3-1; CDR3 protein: CASSQEGTRDTGELFF
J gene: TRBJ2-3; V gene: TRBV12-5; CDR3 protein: CASGLFTGGGFADTQYF
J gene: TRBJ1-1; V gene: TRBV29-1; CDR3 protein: CSGHKNTEAFF
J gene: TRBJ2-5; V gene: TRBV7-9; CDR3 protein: CASSSRLAGQETQYF
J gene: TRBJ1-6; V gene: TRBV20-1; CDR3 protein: CSARDRASSYNSPLHF
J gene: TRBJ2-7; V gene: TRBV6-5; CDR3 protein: CASSYASGPYEQYF
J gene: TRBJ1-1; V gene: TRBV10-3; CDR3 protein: CAISEALGTEAFF
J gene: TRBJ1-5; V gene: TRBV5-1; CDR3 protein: CASSLGEGEQPQHF
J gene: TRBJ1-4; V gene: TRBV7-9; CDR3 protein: CASGPSGQLNEKLFF
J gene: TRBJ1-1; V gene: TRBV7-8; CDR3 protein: CASSLGWGRGEDTEAFF
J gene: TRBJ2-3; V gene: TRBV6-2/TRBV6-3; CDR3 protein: CASSPSGRTTDTQYF
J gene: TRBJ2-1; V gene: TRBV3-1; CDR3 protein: CASSPSSGGYNEQFF
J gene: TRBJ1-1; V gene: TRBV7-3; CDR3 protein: CASSLYPLGGNTEAFF
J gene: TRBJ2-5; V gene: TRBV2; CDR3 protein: CASSEGGLRQETQYF
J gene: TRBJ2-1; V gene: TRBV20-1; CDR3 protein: CSASGLVYNEQFF
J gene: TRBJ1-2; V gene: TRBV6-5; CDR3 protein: CASSYSPTGTGFLYGYTF
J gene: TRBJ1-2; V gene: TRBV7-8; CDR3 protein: CASSQGQGAMDYGYTF
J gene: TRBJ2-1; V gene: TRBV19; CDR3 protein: CASTSSAFYNEQFF
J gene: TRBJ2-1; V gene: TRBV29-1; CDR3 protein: CSTKAESSYNEQFF
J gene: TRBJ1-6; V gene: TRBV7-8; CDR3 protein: CASSTRGGTANSPLHF
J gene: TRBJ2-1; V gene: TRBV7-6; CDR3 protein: CASSSGPNPAYNEQFF
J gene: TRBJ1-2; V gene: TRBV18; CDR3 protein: CASSRAPGYGYTF
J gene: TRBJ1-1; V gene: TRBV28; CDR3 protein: CASSYGVGAFF
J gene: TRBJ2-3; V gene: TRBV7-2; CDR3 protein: CASSTGRGGDTQYF
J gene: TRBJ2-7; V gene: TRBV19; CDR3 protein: CASSRLAGGNEQYF
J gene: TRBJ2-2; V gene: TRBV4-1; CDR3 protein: CASSQAPGSNTGELFF
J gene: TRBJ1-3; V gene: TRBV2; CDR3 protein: CASIVGLQGANTIYF
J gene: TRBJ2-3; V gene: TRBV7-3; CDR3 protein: CASSYYPSGSTDTQYF
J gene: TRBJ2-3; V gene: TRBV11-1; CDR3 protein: CASSLYQRGSTDTQYF
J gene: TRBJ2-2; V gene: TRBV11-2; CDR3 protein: CASSFPRGNTGELFF
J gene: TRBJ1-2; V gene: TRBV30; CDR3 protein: CAWNGGVTYGYTF
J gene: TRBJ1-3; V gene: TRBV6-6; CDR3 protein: CASSPGGNTIYF
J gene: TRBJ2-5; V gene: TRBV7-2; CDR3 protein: CASSPRQVTETQYF
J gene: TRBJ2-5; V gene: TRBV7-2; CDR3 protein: CASSSTGRETQYF
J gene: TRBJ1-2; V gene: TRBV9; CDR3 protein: CASSVTRDRGRRGYTF
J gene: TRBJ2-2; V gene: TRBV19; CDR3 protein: CASIQANTGELFF
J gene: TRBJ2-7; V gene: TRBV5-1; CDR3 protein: CASSLEVGTRGSEQYF
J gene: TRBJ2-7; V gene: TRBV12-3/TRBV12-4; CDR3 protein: CASSLQGSYEQYF
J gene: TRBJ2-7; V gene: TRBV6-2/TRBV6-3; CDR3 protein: CASSTQGSSGDEQYF
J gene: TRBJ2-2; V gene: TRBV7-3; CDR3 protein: CASSLVPNGELFF
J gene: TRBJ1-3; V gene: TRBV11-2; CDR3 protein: CASSPWTGMHSSGNTIYF
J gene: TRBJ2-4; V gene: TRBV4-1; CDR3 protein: CASSLPPGTSGGAFTKNIQYF